This TCR beta chain was identified during a study of T cell clones after liver transplantation. This CDR3 region has 15 residues. V shed 4 bases, J shed 2 bases, and the junction held 4 bases outside the gene matches. Germline loops: CDR1 KGHSY, CDR2 FQNENV. The repertoire was sequenced with immunoSEQ multiplex PCR; TCRdb's copy has only in-frame clones and lacks some. Seen here are some 60,000 clones, 71% observed once, and the top ten hold around 16%. Material: CD4+ T cells from blood, obtained before liver transplant. The receptor comes from a human donor who received a liver transplant. This chain joins TRBV16 and TRBJ1-2; 10 positions agree with TRBD1. CDR3: CASSPRGQGNYGYTF. CDR3 nucleotides: TGTGCCAGCAGCCCGCGGGGACAGGGGAACTATGGCTACACCTTC.